This T cell receptor (beta chain) originates from a study of blood T cell repertoires in COVID-19. Study in general: The origin of the acute and convalescent COVID-19 samples was the United States, Italy and Spain. T cells, B-cell-depleted T cells, or PBMCs provided the cDNA or gDNA that served as material.

Authors' analysis steps: Reference gene primers were amplified, and this amplification served to estimate nucleated cell counts. Generated by immunoSEQ multiplex PCR, the TCRdb table keeps only in-frame clones and is missing some. For V, J and clone size, that table is used; D and trimming come from the DNA. The sample contains over 80,000 clones, around 87% of which appear only once. The germline V gene encodes CDR1 SGHDT and CDR2 YYEEEE. The CDR3 extends over 13 amino acids. V was cut by 4 bases and J by 2 bases, with 9 bases left in between. This clonotype originated in a human donor in a cohort sampled during active COVID-19. Sequenced sample: peripheral blood. The gene calls are TRBV5-6 and TRBJ1-2, with TRBD1 as a possible D gene (5 bases). The CDR3: CASSPDTNYGYTF. CDR3 sequence (DNA): TGTGCCAGCAGCCCGGACACGAACTATGGCTACACCTTC. Variable domain in full (rest from reference TRBV5-6 and TRBJ1-2): DAGVTQSPTHLIKTRGQQVTLRCSPKSGHDTVSWYQQALGQGPQFIFQYYEEEERQRGNFPDRFSGHQFPNYSSELNVNALLLGDSALYLCASSPDTNYGYTFGSGTRLTVV.